The sequence of this TCR beta chain was determined in a study of cytomegalovirus exposure and HLA in healthy donors. Overall study findings and caveats: A few CMV-associated chains were confirmed in vitro to be specific for CMV antigens. Reports credit the classifier with highly specific, highly sensitive diagnosis of cytomegalovirus status.

The assay was immunoSEQ multiplex PCR, and TCRdb's table has in-frame clones only and misses some. The sample contains 55,000 to 80,000 clones, just under 95% of which appear only once. On this clone: Its antigen remains unidentified.

While the first cohort had 700 or so subjects, the donors belonged to the separate validation cohort of 120 subjects. V lost 3 bases to trimming and J lost 4 bases; unmatched junction nucleotides: 3. The CDR3 totals 14 residues. The germline V gene has CDR1 SGHRS and CDR2 YFSETQ. This rearrangement joins TRBV5-1 to TRBJ1-2; 10 bases line up with TRBD1. This receptor was taken from a woman aged 18-29 years in good health and CMV-seropositive. The source material was PBMCs. The CDR3 sequence: CASSSGQGTYGYTF. Written as DNA, the CDR3 is TGCGCCAGCAGCTCGGGACAGGGGACCTATGGCTACACCTTC.